This T cell receptor (beta chain) was profiled in a study of T cell repertoires in cytomegalovirus infection. About the study: It was recently identified HLA-C-restricted and well-studied HLA-B-restricted CMV epitopes that the study used. Public signatures in TCR beta pointed to CMV infection and matching HLA type.

TCRdb ran MiXCR on the reads and lists one entry per CDR3 protein. Of 200,000 or so distinct CDR3 sequences in the sample, roughly 34% are singletons; the top ten hold 59%. The germline V gene has CDR1 SEHNR and CDR2 FQNEAQ (reference sequence). This CDR3 spans 17 amino acids. The trim removed 5 bases at V and 8 bases at J, leaving 11 bases unmatched. This clonotype was counted at least ten times. The antigen is unknown. This specimen was CD8+ T cells from cultured PBMCs, taken from culture after CMV antigen stimulation. The receptor was derived from a human donor in good health (CMV status not recorded). Some clones in this sample may be carry-over from other donors' samples. The chain has TRBV7-9 and TRBJ2-1; 14 bases line up with TRBD2. The CDR3 bases are TGTGCCAGCAGCCCAAATCAGGGACTAGCGGGAGTCCATGAGCAGTTCTTC. Amino acid sequence: CASSPNQGLAGVHEQFF.